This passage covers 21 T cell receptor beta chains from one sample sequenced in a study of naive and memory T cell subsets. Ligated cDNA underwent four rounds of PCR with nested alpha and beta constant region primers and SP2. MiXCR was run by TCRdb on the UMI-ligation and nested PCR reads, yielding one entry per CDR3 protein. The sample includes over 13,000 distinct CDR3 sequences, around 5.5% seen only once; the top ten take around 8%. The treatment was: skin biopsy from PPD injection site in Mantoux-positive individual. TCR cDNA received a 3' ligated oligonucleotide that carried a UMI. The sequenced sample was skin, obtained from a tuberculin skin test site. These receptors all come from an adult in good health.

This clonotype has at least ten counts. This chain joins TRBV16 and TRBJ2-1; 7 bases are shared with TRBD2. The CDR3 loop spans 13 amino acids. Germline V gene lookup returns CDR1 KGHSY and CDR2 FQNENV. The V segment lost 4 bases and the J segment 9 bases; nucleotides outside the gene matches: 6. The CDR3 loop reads CASSPAGGGEQFF. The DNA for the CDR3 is TGTGCCAGCAGCCCCGCCGGCGGGGGTGAGCAGTTCTTC.

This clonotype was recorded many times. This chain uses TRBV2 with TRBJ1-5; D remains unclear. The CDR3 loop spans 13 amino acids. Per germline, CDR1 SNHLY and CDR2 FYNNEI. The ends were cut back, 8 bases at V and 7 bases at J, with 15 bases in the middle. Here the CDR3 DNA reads TGTGCCAGCGAGTTCGCGGGGAAACAGCCCCAGCATTTT. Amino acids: CASEFAGKQPQHF.

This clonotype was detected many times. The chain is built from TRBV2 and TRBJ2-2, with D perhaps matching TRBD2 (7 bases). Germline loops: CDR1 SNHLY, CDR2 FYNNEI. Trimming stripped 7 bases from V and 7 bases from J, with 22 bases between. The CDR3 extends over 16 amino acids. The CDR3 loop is CASISHGGLVGGELFF. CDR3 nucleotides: TGTGCCAGCATCTCTCACGGGGGGCTTGTTGGCGGGGAGCTGTTTTTT.

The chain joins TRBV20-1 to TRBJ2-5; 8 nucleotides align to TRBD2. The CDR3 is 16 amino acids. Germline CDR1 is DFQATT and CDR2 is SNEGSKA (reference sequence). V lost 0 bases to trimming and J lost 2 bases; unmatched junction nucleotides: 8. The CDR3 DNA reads TGCAGTGCTAGAGATCGGGGCGGGGGGAAACAAGAGACCCAGTACTTC. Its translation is CSARDRGGGKQETQYF.

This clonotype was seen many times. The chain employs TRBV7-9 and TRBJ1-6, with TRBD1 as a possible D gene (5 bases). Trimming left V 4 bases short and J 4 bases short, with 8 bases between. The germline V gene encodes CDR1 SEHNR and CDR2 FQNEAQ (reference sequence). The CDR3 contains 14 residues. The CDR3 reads CASSSDRYNSPLHF. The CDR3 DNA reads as TGTGCCAGCAGCTCCGACAGATATAATTCACCCCTCCACTTT.

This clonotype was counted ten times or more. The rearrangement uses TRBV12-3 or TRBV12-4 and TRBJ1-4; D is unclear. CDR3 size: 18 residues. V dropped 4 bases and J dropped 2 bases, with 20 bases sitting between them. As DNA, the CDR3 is TGTGCCAGCAGTTCGAGGGATTTTCGGTGGGGTACTAATGAAAAACTGTTTTTT. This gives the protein CASSSRDFRWGTNEKLFF.

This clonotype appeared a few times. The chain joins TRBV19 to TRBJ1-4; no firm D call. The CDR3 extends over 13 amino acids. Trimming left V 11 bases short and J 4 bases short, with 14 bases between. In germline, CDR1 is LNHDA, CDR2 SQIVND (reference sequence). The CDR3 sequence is CAGSHRLNEKLFF. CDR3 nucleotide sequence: TGTGCCGGATCTCATAGGCTTAATGAAAAACTGTTTTTT.

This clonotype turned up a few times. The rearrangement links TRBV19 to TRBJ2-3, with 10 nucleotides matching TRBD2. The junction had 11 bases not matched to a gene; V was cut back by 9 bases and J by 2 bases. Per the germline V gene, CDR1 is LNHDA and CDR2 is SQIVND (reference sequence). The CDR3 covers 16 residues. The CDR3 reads CASANTLAGATDTQYF. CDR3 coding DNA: TGTGCCAGCGCGAATACCCTAGCGGGGGCCACAGATACGCAGTATTTT.

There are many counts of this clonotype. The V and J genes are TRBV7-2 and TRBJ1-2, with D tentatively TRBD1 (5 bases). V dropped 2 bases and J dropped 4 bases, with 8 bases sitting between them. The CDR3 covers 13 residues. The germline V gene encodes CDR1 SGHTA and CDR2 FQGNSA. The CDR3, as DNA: TGTGCCAGCAGCTTACAGGGATCCTATGGCTACACCTTC. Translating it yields CASSLQGSYGYTF.

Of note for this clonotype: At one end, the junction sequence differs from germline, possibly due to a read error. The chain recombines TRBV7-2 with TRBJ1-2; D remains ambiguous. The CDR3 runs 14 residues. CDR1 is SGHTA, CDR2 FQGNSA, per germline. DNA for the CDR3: TGTGCCAGCAGCCCCTCCTCCAGTAACTATGGCGACACCTTC. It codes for CASSPSSSNYGDTF.

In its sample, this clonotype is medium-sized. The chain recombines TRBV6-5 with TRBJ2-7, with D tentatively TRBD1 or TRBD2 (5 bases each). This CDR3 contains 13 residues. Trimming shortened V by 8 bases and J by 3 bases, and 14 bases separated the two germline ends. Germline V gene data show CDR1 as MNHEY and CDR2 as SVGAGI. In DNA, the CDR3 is TGTGCCAGCCGCCTCCGGGACGGCTACGAGCAGTACTTC. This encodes CASRLRDGYEQYF.

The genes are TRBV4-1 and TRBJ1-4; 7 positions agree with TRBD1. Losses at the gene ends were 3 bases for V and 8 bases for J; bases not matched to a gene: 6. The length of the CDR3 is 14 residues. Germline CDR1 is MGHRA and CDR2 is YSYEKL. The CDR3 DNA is TGCGCCAGCAGCCATACCGGGACAGCCGAAAAACTGTTTTTT. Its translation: CASSHTGTAEKLFF.

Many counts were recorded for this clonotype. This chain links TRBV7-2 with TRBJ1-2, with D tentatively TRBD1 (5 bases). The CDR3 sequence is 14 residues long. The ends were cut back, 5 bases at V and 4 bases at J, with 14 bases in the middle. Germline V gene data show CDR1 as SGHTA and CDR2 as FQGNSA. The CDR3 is CASSRDGGFYGYTF. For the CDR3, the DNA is TGTGCCAGCAGCCGAGACGGGGGGTTCTATGGCTACACCTTC.

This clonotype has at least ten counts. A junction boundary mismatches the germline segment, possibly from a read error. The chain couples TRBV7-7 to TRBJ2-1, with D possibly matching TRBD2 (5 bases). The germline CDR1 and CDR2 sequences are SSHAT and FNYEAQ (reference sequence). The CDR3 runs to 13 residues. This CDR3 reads CASSPDYYNEQFF. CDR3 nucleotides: TGTGCTAGCAGCCCAGACTACTACAATGAGCAGTTCTTC.

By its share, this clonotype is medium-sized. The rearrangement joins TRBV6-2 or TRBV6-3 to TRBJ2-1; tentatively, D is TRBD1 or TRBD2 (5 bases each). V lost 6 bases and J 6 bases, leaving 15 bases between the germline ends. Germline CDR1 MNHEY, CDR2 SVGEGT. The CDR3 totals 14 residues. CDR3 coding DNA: TGTGCCAGCAGGCGGGCCTGGGGCAGCAATGAGCAGTTCTTC. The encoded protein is CASRRAWGSNEQFF.

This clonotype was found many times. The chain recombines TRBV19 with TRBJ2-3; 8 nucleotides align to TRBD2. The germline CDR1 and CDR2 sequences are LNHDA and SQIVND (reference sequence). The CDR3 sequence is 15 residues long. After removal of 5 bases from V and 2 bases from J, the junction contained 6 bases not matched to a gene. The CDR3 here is CASSASGGLTDTQYF. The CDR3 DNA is TGTGCCAGTAGTGCGAGCGGGGGCCTCACAGATACGCAGTATTTT.

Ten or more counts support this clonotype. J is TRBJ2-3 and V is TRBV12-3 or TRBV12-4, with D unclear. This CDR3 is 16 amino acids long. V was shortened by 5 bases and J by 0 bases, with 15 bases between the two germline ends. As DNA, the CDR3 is TGTGCCAGCAGTCCTCCCCGAAGGCTTAGCACAGATACGCAGTATTTT. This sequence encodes CASSPPRRLSTDTQYF.

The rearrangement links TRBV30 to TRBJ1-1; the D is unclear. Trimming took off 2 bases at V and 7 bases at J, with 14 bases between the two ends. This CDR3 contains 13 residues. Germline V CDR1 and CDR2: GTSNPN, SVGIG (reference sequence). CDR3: CAWSYREVGEAFF. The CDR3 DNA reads TGTGCCTGGAGTTATAGGGAAGTAGGTGAAGCTTTCTTT.

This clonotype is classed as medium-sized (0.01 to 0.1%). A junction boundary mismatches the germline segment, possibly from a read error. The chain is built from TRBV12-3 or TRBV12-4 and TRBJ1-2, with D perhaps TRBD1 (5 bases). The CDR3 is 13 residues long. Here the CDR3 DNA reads TGTGCCAGCAGTTTGTCGTTTCAGGGCCCCGAGACGTTC. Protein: CASSLSFQGPETF.

CDR3 DNA: TGTGCCAGCAGTTCCGGGACGGTGAACACTGAAGCTTTCTTT. It translates to CASSSGTVNTEAFF. The genes are TRBV2 and TRBJ1-1, with D tentatively TRBD1 (5 bases). CDR1 and CDR2 (germline): SNHLY, FYNNEI. V lost 5 bases and J lost 0, with 10 bases in between. The CDR3 length is 14 residues. The full variable domain, its missing parts supplied by reference TRBV2 and TRBJ1-1, is EPEVTQTPSHQVTQMGQEVILRCVPISNHLYFYWYRQILGQKVEFLVSFYNNEISEKSEIFDDQFSVERPDGSNFTLKIRSTKLEDSAMYFCASSSGTVNTEAFFGQGTRLTVV.

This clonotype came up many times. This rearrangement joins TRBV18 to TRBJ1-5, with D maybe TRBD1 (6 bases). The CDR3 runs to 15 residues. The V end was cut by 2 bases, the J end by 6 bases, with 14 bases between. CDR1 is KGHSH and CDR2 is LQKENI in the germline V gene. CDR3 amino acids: CASSPEDRGSQPQHF. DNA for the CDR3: TGTGCCAGCTCACCAGAGGACAGAGGGAGTCAGCCCCAGCATTTT. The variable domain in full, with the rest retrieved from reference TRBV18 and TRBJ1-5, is NAGVMQNPRHLVRRRGQEARLRCSPMKGHSHVYWYRQLPEEGLKFMVYLQKENIIDESGMPKERFSAEFPKEGPSILRIQQVVRGDSAAYFCASSPEDRGSQPQHFGDGTRLSIL.